A single sample is the source of the 22 T cell receptor beta chains below, sequenced in a study of blood T cells in healthy people across ages. Primed by a sample-barcoded 5' primer and a J-beta primer mix, a second PCR proceeded for about 6 to 12 cycles. MiXCR, applied by TCRdb to the 5' RACE reads, yields one record per CDR3 protein. The data hold about 800,000 distinct CDR3 sequences, with roughly 25% observed a single time. These data were also filed under a second study, of T cells of mothers and their children.

Sequencing was done on a sample of blood. These receptors originate from a boy younger than 18 in good health.

This clonotype has at least ten counts. The chain uses TRBV7-8 and TRBJ1-2; 8 bases agree with TRBD1. The CDR3 covers 16 residues. Germline lookup yields CDR1 SGHVS and CDR2 FQNEAQ. After removal of 2 bases from V and 7 bases from J, the junction contained 12 bases not matched to a gene. CDR3 sequence (DNA): TGTGCCAGCAGCTTAAGGCCCCCAGGGGGCGGTGGTGGCTACACCTTC. Its protein is CASSLRPPGGGGGYTF.

This clonotype has a handful of counts. V and J are TRBV20-1 and TRBJ2-7, with a tentative D call TRBD1 (6 bases). V lost 1 base and J lost 2, with 15 bases in between. CDR3 length: 15 amino acids. Germline V gives CDR1 DFQATT, CDR2 SNEGSKA (reference sequence). CDR3 nucleotides: TGCAGTGCTAGAGGAGCTGTGGGGGCAGCCTACGAGCAGTACTTC. Amino acids: CSARGAVGAAYEQYF.

This clonotype was picked up a small number of times. This chain uses TRBV20-1 with TRBJ1-4; D perhaps matches TRBD1 (5 bases). This CDR3 spans 14 amino acids. Per the germline V gene, CDR1 is DFQATT and CDR2 is SNEGSKA (reference sequence). V lost 3 bases to trimming and J lost 8 bases, with 16 bases between them. The CDR3 sequence: CSASYGERGEKLFF. The CDR3 DNA is TGCAGTGCTAGTTATGGGGAGAGGGGCGAAAAACTGTTTTTT.

The rearrangement joins TRBV6-6 to TRBJ2-5, with 11 positions matching TRBD2. The CDR3 length is 15 residues. The trim removed 7 bases at V and 2 bases at J, leaving 6 bases unmatched. Germline-derived CDR1 and CDR2 are MNHNY and SVGAGI (reference sequence). The CDR3 DNA is TGTGCCAGCAACCCGACTAGCGGGGCGCAAGAGACCCAGTACTTC. This translates into CASNPTSGAQETQYF.

This clonotype was counted a few times. At one of its ends the junction is not consistent with the germline gene, which may arise from a read error. J is TRBJ2-1 and V is TRBV12-3 or TRBV12-4; 14 bases match TRBD2. The length of the CDR3 is 19 residues. CDR3 region: CAGRGLAGVGPGAFNEQFF. The CDR3 DNA follows: TGTGCCGGCAGGGGACTAGCGGGAGTGGGGCCAGGGGCATTCAATGAGCAGTTCTTC.

The chain links TRBV4-1 to TRBJ2-5; 13 bases are a match to TRBD2. The germline V gene has CDR1 MGHRA and CDR2 YSYEKL. V lost 4 bases, J lost 5 bases, and 4 bases stayed unmatched. The length of the CDR3 is 15 residues. The CDR3 loop reads CASSLGTSGAETQYF. The CDR3 DNA reads TGCGCCAGCAGCCTCGGGACTAGCGGGGCTGAGACCCAGTACTTC.

The CDR3 sequence: CASSLAKGVLAKNIQYF. The CDR3 DNA reads as TGTGCCAGCAGCTTGGCCAAGGGCGTCTTAGCCAAAAACATTCAGTACTTC. This sequence joins TRBV5-8 and TRBJ2-4; D is ambiguous. Germline V CDR1 and CDR2: SGHTS, YDEGEE. V lost 0 bases, J lost 0 bases, and 13 bases lay in between. The CDR3 runs to 17 residues. Based on the CDR3 plus reference TRBV5-8 and TRBJ2-4, the full variable domain is EAGVTQSPTHLIKTRGQQATLRCSPISGHTSVYWYQQALGLGLQFLLWYDEGEERNRGNFPPRFSGRQFPNYSSELNVNALELEDSALYLCASSLAKGVLAKNIQYFGAGTRLSVL.

This chain links TRBV4-3 with TRBJ2-2, with TRBD2 matching 8 bases. The CDR3 extends over 18 amino acids. Germline V CDR1 and CDR2: LGHNA, YSLEER. V shed 0 bases, J shed 0 bases, and the junction held 6 bases outside the gene matches. The CDR3 sequence is CASSQEGPGLANTGELFF. In DNA, the CDR3 is TGCGCCAGCAGCCAAGAGGGGCCGGGACTAGCGAACACCGGGGAGCTGTTTTTT.

The chain has TRBV28 and TRBJ2-7; D remains ambiguous. CDR3 length: 13 amino acids. Trimming took 2 bases from V and 3 from J, leaving 8 bases between them. Germline lookup yields CDR1 MDHEN and CDR2 SYDVKM. The CDR3 DNA reads as TGTGCCAGCAGTTTAGAGACCGACTACGAGCAGTACTTC. This encodes CASSLETDYEQYF.

The CDR3 sequence: CASSQDLDPRYNEQFF. The CDR3 region has the DNA TGTGCCAGCAGCCAAGATCTAGATCCCCGCTACAATGAGCAGTTCTTC. This chain connects TRBV14 to TRBJ2-1; D remains unclear. The CDR3 extends over 16 amino acids. The V gene's germline CDR1 is SGHDN and CDR2 FVKESK. Trimming took off 0 bases at V and 3 bases at J, with 12 bases between the two ends.

The genes are TRBV6-6 and TRBJ2-2, with D possibly matching TRBD2 (6 bases). CDR3 length: 14 residues. V lost 3 bases to trimming and J lost 5 bases, with 10 bases between them. CDR1 is MNHNY and CDR2 is SVGAGI in the germline V gene (reference sequence). The CDR3 loop reads CASSYPGGTGELFF. The CDR3 DNA reads as TGTGCCAGCAGTTATCCCGGGGGAACCGGGGAGCTGTTTTTT.

This clonotype was picked up a small number of times. This sequence joins TRBV6-2 or TRBV6-3 and TRBJ2-7, with 8 nucleotides matching TRBD2. Germline-derived CDR1 and CDR2 are MNHEY and SVGEGT. V lost 7 bases to trimming and J lost 3 bases; unmatched junction nucleotides: 11. The CDR3 covers 15 residues. In DNA, the CDR3 is TGTGCCAGCATCGGACTAGCCCCCAACCTCTACGAGCAGTACTTC. It encodes CASIGLAPNLYEQYF.

The chain couples TRBV27 to TRBJ1-2; D may be TRBD1 (5 bases). Germline V gene lookup returns CDR1 MNHEY and CDR2 SMNVEV (reference sequence). CDR3 length: 17 amino acids. V was cut by 4 bases and J by 4 bases, with 22 bases left in between. Written as DNA, the CDR3 is TGTGCCAGCAGTTCCCCTTCTTCCCCAGGGACCAGCTATGGCTACACCTTC. This codes for CASSSPSSPGTSYGYTF.

This clonotype was observed a handful of times. This chain uses TRBV28 with TRBJ2-5; 7 bases align to TRBD2. Trimming took 6 bases from V and 5 from J; bases not matched to a gene: 15. The CDR3 contains 16 residues. Looked up from germline, CDR1 is MDHEN and CDR2 is SYDVKM. CDR3 loop: CASSPLGLGRSETQYF. The DNA of the CDR3 is TGTGCCAGCAGCCCCCTCGGACTCGGGAGGAGTGAGACCCAGTACTTC.

This clonotype was detected a few times. This chain joins TRBV11-2 and TRBJ2-7; no clear D gene. Trimming stripped 0 bases from V and 4 bases from J, with 16 bases between. The CDR3 has 16 residues. Germline V CDR1 and CDR2: SGHAT, FQNNGV. CDR3 coding DNA: TGTGCCAGCAGCTTAGATCCGGTCCGAAGGAAATACGAGCAGTACTTC. It is translated as CASSLDPVRRKYEQYF.

This clonotype was observed a handful of times. The chain combines TRBV7-9 with TRBJ2-5; D uncertain. This CDR3 contains 16 residues. The germline V and J ends were trimmed by 4 bases and 2 bases, with 17 bases remaining between them. Germline loops: CDR1 SEHNR, CDR2 FQNEAQ (reference sequence). CDR3 DNA sequence: TGTGCCAGCAGCTCAACCGAATTCATAATTCAAGAGACCCAGTACTTC. Translation gives CASSSTEFIIQETQYF.

This clonotype turned up a few times. The chain combines TRBV20-1 with TRBJ2-7, with 11 bases fitting TRBD2. V lost 5 bases, J lost 0 bases, and 6 bases stayed unmatched. CDR3 length: 15 residues. The germline CDR1 and CDR2 sequences are DFQATT and SNEGSKA (reference sequence). The CDR3 sequence: CSADRLAGTSYEQYF. DNA for the CDR3: TGCAGTGCTGATAGACTAGCGGGGACCTCCTACGAGCAGTACTTC.

V usage is TRBV20-1 and J usage is TRBJ2-5; TRBD1 aligns across 10 bases. The end of the DNA is better explained by TRBJ2-7, so the J call may be wrong. The CDR3 totals 17 residues. Germline CDR1 DFQATT, CDR2 SNEGSKA (reference sequence). CDR3 bases: TGCAGTGCTAGTAAAAGCGTCCGACAGGGGGCCACGTACGAGCAGTACTTC. Protein sequence: CSASKSVRQGATYEQYF.

This rearrangement joins TRBV25-1 to TRBJ2-3, with 7 bases fitting TRBD1. V gave up 10 bases and J gave up 0 bases; unmatched junction bases: 4. This CDR3 has 13 amino acids. CDR1 and CDR2 from the germline V gene are MGHDK and SYGVNS. CDR3 bases: TGTGCCACAACAGGGGTAAGCACAGATACGCAGTATTTT. Residues: CATTGVSTDTQYF.

This chain joins TRBV27 and TRBJ2-7; the match to TRBD2 covers 8 bases. V lost 4 bases, J lost 4 bases, and 9 bases stayed unmatched. The CDR3 covers 15 residues. Per germline, CDR1 MNHEY and CDR2 SMNVEV (reference sequence). CDR3 nucleotide sequence: TGTGCCAGCAGTTGGGGAAGCGGGAGCTCTTACGAGCAGTACTTC. Protein: CASSWGSGSSYEQYF.

This clonotype was counted between two and nine times. The chain carries TRBV20-1 and TRBJ1-5; no clear D gene. Deletions cut 6 bases from V and 0 bases from J, with 18 bases between. The CDR3 runs to 16 residues. The V gene's germline CDR1 is DFQATT and CDR2 SNEGSKA (reference sequence). CDR3 amino acids: CSARGPVPNSNQPQHF. The CDR3 bases are TGCAGTGCCCGAGGTCCAGTTCCGAATAGCAATCAGCCCCAGCATTTT.

V and J are TRBV7-6 and TRBJ2-7; TRBD2 is a possible D gene (7 bases). Germline V gene sequence: CDR1 SGHVS, CDR2 FNYEAQ. This CDR3 contains 13 residues. The V gene lost 7 bases and the J gene lost 2 bases, with 12 bases spanning the gap. CDR3 nucleotides: TGTGCCAGCATGGGAGGGGGAACCTACGAGCAGTACTTC. Translating gives CASMGGGTYEQYF.